Listed here are 21 T cell receptor beta chains from one sample, sequenced in a study of shared clonotypes between healthy human individuals. Libraries were prepared by immunoSEQ multiplex PCR; TCRdb keeps only in-frame clonotypes and omits some of them. Of some 740,000 clones listed, approximately 92% are singletons. Terminally differentiated effector memory CD45RA+ cells were excluded from the naive CD8 cells, which were CD45RO-negative and positively selected for CCR7. Sequences were obtained from naive CD8+ T cells sorted from blood. These receptors originate from a man aged 25-45 years in good health.

In its sample, this clone was seen a few times. The rearrangement links TRBV27 to TRBJ2-7; TRBD2 matches at 12 bases. This CDR3 spans 15 amino acids. The germline V gene encodes CDR1 MNHEY and CDR2 SMNVEV (reference sequence). V was pared by 2 bases and J by 5 bases, with 4 bases of the junction left unmatched. The CDR3 sequence: CASSLLGLAGHEQYF. DNA for the CDR3: TGTGCCAGCAGTTTACTTGGACTAGCGGGACACGAGCAGTACTTC.

This clone occurred a few times. The rearrangement links TRBV6-5 to TRBJ1-2, with no clear D. The CDR3 runs 14 residues. Trimming pared 1 base from V and 7 bases from J, leaving 13 bases between. Germline CDR1 is MNHEY and CDR2 is SVGAGI. Here the CDR3 DNA reads TGTGCCAGCAGTTACTATGACTCAAAAGGTGGCTACACCTTC. Translation gives CASSYYDSKGGYTF.

This chain joins TRBV14 and TRBJ2-2; 10 bases are shared with TRBD2. CDR3 length: 15 residues. The V gene end was trimmed by 2 bases and the J gene end by 7 bases; junction bases not matched to a gene: 4. Germline V gives CDR1 SGHDN, CDR2 FVKESK. Here the CDR3 reads CASSQLAGDLGELFF. CDR3 DNA sequence: TGTGCCAGCAGCCAACTAGCGGGAGACCTCGGGGAGCTGTTTTTT.

This clone was found once. The rearrangement links TRBV2 to TRBJ2-4; 14 bases line up with TRBD2. V shed 10 bases and J 1 base; nucleotides not matched to a gene: 12. The CDR3 consists of 18 residues. Looked up from germline, CDR1 is SNHLY and CDR2 is FYNNEI. CDR3: CANNGGLAGAEAKNIQYF. The CDR3 DNA sequence: TGTGCCAACAATGGGGGACTAGCGGGAGCAGAGGCCAAAAACATTCAGTACTTC.

This chain connects TRBV5-3 to TRBJ1-5; D might be TRBD1 (6 bases). TRBV5-3 is an ORF, with its function uncertain. CDR3 length: 17 residues. Trimming took 3 bases from V and 0 from J, leaving 16 bases between them. CDR3 sequence: CARSWGARALSNQPQHF. The CDR3 region has the DNA TGTGCCAGAAGCTGGGGGGCAAGGGCTCTTAGCAATCAGCCCCAGCATTTT.

The chain couples TRBV10-2 to TRBJ2-7, with D perhaps TRBD2 (6 bases). The V end lost 6 bases, the J end lost 3 bases, and 12 bases lay between the germline ends. This CDR3 comprises 13 residues. The germline CDR1 and CDR2 sequences are WSHSY and SAAADI. The CDR3 nucleotides read TGCGCCAGCAGCTCGGGACTGGGCTACGAGCAGTACTTC. It specifies CASSSGLGYEQYF.

The chain couples TRBV19 to TRBJ2-1; the D is unclear. The germline CDR1 and CDR2 sequences are LNHDA and SQIVND (reference sequence). The CDR3 is made up of 14 amino acids. V gave up 5 bases and J gave up 5 bases, with 13 bases separating them. The DNA for the CDR3 is TGTGCCAGTAGTCTTCCGGGCCAAAACAATGAGCAGTTCTTC. Amino acid sequence: CASSLPGQNNEQFF.

The rearrangement links TRBV11-2 to TRBJ2-7; 10 nucleotides agree with TRBD2. From germline, CDR1 is SGHAT and CDR2 FQNNGV. Trimming cost V 3 bases and J 5 bases; bases outside gene matches: 13. The CDR3 covers 17 residues. CDR3 amino acids: CASSLRGLAGVLDEQYF. For the CDR3, the DNA is TGTGCCAGCAGCTTGAGGGGCCTAGCGGGAGTCTTAGACGAGCAGTACTTC.

The sample holds many counts of this clone. The chain recombines TRBV19 with TRBJ2-4; the D gene is possibly TRBD1 (5 bases). V lost 4 bases, J lost 0 bases, and 13 bases lay in between. Germline V CDR1 and CDR2: LNHDA, SQIVND (reference sequence). CDR3 length equals 16 residues. In DNA, the CDR3 is TGTGCCAGTAGTACCGGTATAGGGGTAGCCAAAAACATTCAGTACTTC. Amino acid sequence: CASSTGIGVAKNIQYF.

The gene calls are TRBV4-1 and TRBJ2-2; TRBD1 is a possible D gene (5 bases). V was cut by 6 bases and J by 1 base, with 15 bases left in between. CDR1 and CDR2 from the germline V gene are MGHRA and YSYEKL. The CDR3 has 16 amino acids. CDR3 sequence (DNA): TGCGCCAGCAGACCGACAGATACTATGAACACCGGGGAGCTGTTTTTT. Translation gives CASRPTDTMNTGELFF.

The chain uses TRBV5-1 and TRBJ2-7; 9 bases are shared with TRBD1. This CDR3 spans 16 amino acids. Looked up from germline, CDR1 is SGHRS and CDR2 is YFSETQ. Trimming at V came to 4 bases and at J to 2 bases, leaving 10 bases not matched to a gene. In nucleotides, the CDR3 is TGCGCCAGCAGCCCTGGTCGGGGACAGGGAGCCTACGAGCAGTACTTC. Protein: CASSPGRGQGAYEQYF.

The chain combines TRBV5-1 with TRBJ2-7, with 9 bases aligning to TRBD1. Germline CDR1 reads SGHRS; CDR2 reads YFSETQ. Trimming at V came to 1 base and at J to 4 bases, leaving 3 bases not matched to a gene. This CDR3 region has 14 residues. The CDR3 loop is CASSLPGQGYEQYF. The DNA of the CDR3 is TGCGCCAGCAGCTTGCCGGGACAGGGTTACGAGCAGTACTTC.

The chain employs TRBV2 and TRBJ2-7; possible D gene TRBD2, 6 bases. Germline V gene data show CDR1 as SNHLY and CDR2 as FYNNEI. Trimming left V 0 bases short and J 2 bases short, with 17 bases between. This CDR3 has 17 amino acids. The CDR3 sequence: CASSEAGLSLGTYEQYF. Written as DNA, the CDR3 is TGTGCCAGCAGTGAAGCGGGACTCAGTTTGGGGACCTACGAGCAGTACTTC. The variable domain in full, completed from reference TRBV2 and TRBJ2-7, reads EPEVTQTPSHQVTQMGQEVILRCVPISNHLYFYWYRQILGQKVEFLVSFYNNEISEKSEIFDDQFSVERPDGSNFTLKIRSTKLEDSAMYFCASSEAGLSLGTYEQYFGPGTRLTVT.

The chain links TRBV14 to TRBJ2-7, with 7 bases matching TRBD2. This CDR3 comprises 15 residues. Germline lookup yields CDR1 SGHDN and CDR2 FVKESK. V dropped 3 bases and J dropped 2; count of bases not matched to a gene: 7. In nucleotides, the CDR3 is TGTGCCAGCAGCCAGCTAGGTGGGAGGGCCTACGAGCAGTACTTC. Encoded protein: CASSQLGGRAYEQYF.

This chain joins TRBV7-8 and TRBJ2-1; 7 bases match TRBD1. Germline V gene lookup returns CDR1 SGHVS and CDR2 FQNEAQ. With 2 bases clipped from V and 7 bases from J, the junction kept 14 bases outside the gene matches. The CDR3 loop spans 17 amino acids. The CDR3 loop is CASSLNPRQGPKNEQFF. In DNA form, the CDR3 reads TGTGCCAGCAGCTTAAACCCCCGACAGGGACCAAAGAATGAGCAGTTCTTC.

In nucleotides, the CDR3 is TGCGCCAGCAGCCAACTACCCCTTAGCGGGAACACAGATACGCAGTATTTT. Translated: CASSQLPLSGNTDTQYF. This sequence joins TRBV4-1 and TRBJ2-3; 8 bases are shared with TRBD2. The J segment lost 2 bases and the V segment lost 2 bases, leaving 9 bases of the junction unmatched. The CDR3 runs to 17 residues. CDR1 MGHRA and CDR2 YSYEKL come from the germline V gene.

Here the CDR3 reads CATSRDSRGDKDEQYF. CDR3 sequence (DNA): TGTGCCACCAGCAGAGATAGTCGGGGGGATAAAGACGAGCAGTACTTC. The chain joins TRBV15 to TRBJ2-7, with 7 bases fitting TRBD2. CDR1 and CDR2 from the germline V gene are LNHNV and YYDKDF (reference sequence). With V trimmed by 0 bases and J by 5 bases, 10 bases remained unmatched. The CDR3 extends over 16 amino acids.

The genes are TRBV19 and TRBJ2-7; TRBD2 agrees at 8 bases. The CDR3 spans 14 residues. The germline V gene has CDR1 LNHDA and CDR2 SQIVND (reference sequence). The V gene end was trimmed by 5 bases and the J gene end by 3 bases; junction bases not matched to a gene: 6. CDR3 loop: CASSLSGLGYEQYF. The CDR3 nucleotides read TGTGCCAGTAGTCTTTCGGGACTAGGCTACGAGCAGTACTTC. The entire variable domain, with the rest obtained from reference TRBV19 and TRBJ2-7, is as follows: DGGITQSPKYLFRKEGQNVTLSCEQNLNHDAMYWYRQDPGQGLRLIYYSQIVNDFQKGDIAEGYSVSREKKESFPLTVTSAQKNPTAFYLCASSLSGLGYEQYFGPGTRLTVT.

V is TRBV6-5 and J is TRBJ2-1; TRBD2 matches at 11 bases. After removal of 1 base from V and 7 bases from J, the junction contained 3 bases not matched to a gene. Germline CDR1 MNHEY, CDR2 SVGAGI. The CDR3 extends over 15 amino acids. In DNA, the CDR3 is TGTGCCAGCAGTTACTTAGCGGGAGGGCCGAATGAGCAGTTCTTC. Amino acids: CASSYLAGGPNEQFF.

The chain employs TRBV27 and TRBJ2-7; 9 bases map to TRBD1. Looked up from germline, CDR1 is MNHEY and CDR2 is SMNVEV (reference sequence). V was pared by 9 bases and J by 7 bases, with 13 bases of the junction left unmatched. This CDR3 comprises 14 residues. CDR3 DNA: TGTGCCAGTGGACCGGGACAGGGATGGATAGAGCAGTACTTC. This gives the protein CASGPGQGWIEQYF.

The chain has TRBV7-9 and TRBJ2-7; possibly TRBD1 or TRBD2 for D (5 bases each). Germline V CDR1 and CDR2: SEHNR, FQNEAQ (reference sequence). Trimming shortened V by 5 bases and J by 3 bases, and 17 bases separated the two germline ends. The CDR3 is 15 amino acids. DNA for the CDR3: TGTGCCAGCAGCATAATGGGGGACGGTAACTACGAGCAGTACTTC. This encodes CASSIMGDGNYEQYF.